This passage covers 2 T cell receptor beta chains from one sample sequenced in a study of response to subunit inactivated influenza vaccine. TCRdb analysed the RT-PCR reads with MiXCR anew, one entry per CDR3 protein. The sample holds hundreds of thousands of distinct CDR3 sequences; over 9.5% are singletons and the top ten take roughly 10%. The sequencing used PBMCs from blood, collected on the day of vaccination. The receptors originated from a man in his fifties or sixties who received an inactivated influenza vaccine.

The rearrangement joins TRBV29-1 to TRBJ1-1; tentatively, D is TRBD1 (5 bases). CDR1 and CDR2 from the germline V gene are SQVTM and ANQGSEA. The CDR3 sequence is 13 residues long. V was cut by 3 bases and J by 6 bases, with 14 bases left in between. The DNA for the CDR3 is TGCAGCGTTGAGCTGACGCAGGGCTCTGAAGCTTTCTTT. Translating it yields CSVELTQGSEAFF.

The CDR3 here is CASSGTSGRPNEQYF. In DNA, the CDR3 is TGTGCCAGCAGTGGGACTAGCGGGAGACCGAACGAGCAGTACTTC. The genes are TRBV6-1 and TRBJ2-7; 13 bases match TRBD2. V lost 4 bases, J lost 5 bases, and 5 bases stayed unmatched. This CDR3 comprises 15 residues. Germline values: CDR1 MNHNS, CDR2 SASEGT.